The present T cell receptor beta chain was sequenced within a study of human T cells and chemical hapten exposure. The CDR3 is made up of 15 amino acids. V was clipped by 3 bases and J by 0 bases, with 11 bases between them. From germline, CDR1 is SGHNT and CDR2 YENEEA. TCRdb used MiXCR to reprocess the RACE reads, holding one entry per CDR3 protein. Seen here are 50,000 to 80,000 distinct CDR3 sequences, 11% observed once, and the top ten hold about 2%. The time point is: patch test 3, about 24 weeks after DPC sensitization. The sample's treatment: therapeutic diphenylcyclopropenone sensitization with weekly scalp DPC. Those who donated were patients with alopecia, 18 to 70 years of age, and suitable for DPC.

The sequence was collected from a woman aged 25 to 39 with alopecia areata. Some clones in this sample may be carry-over from other donors' samples. The gene calls are TRBV11-3 and TRBJ1-1, with D possibly being TRBD1 (5 bases). The source was whole blood, collected in connection with sensitization to the hapten diphenylcyclopropenone (DPC). The CDR3 nucleotides are TGTGCCAGCAGCTTGGTCAGGGCCATGAACACTGAAGCTTTCTTT. Amino acids: CASSLVRAMNTEAFF. Supplemented by reference TRBV11-3 and TRBJ1-1, the full variable domain reads EAGVVQSPRYKIIEKKQPVAFWCNPISGHNTLYWYLQNLGQGPELLIRYENEEAVDDSQLPKDRFSAERLKGVDSTLKIQPAELGDSAVYLCASSLVRAMNTEAFFGQGTRLTVV.